A single sample gave rise to the 18 T cell receptor beta chains below, sequenced in a study of control samples from healthy donors and cancer patients. The method was immunoSEQ multiplex PCR; TCRdb's version includes in-frame clones alone and lacks a portion of them. This repertoire shows some 150,000 clones, 96% found once; its top ten account for approximately 0.97%. Sequencing was performed on blood. All receptors come from a woman aged 25 to 39 in good health.

This clone was counted once. This rearrangement joins TRBV3-1 (or the pseudogene TRBV3-2) to TRBJ2-1, with TRBD1 matching 9 bases. Per the germline V gene, CDR1 is LGHDT and CDR2 is YNNKEL (reference sequence). The CDR3 is made up of 16 amino acids. The V gene end was trimmed by 1 base and the J gene end by 5 bases; junction bases not matched to a gene: 6. CDR3 protein: CASSQVMGQGHNEQFF. The CDR3 nucleotides are TGTGCCAGCAGCCAAGTAATGGGACAGGGTCACAATGAGCAGTTCTTC.

The sample holds one count of this clone. The chain couples TRBV2 to TRBJ1-6, with D maybe TRBD1 (6 bases). Germline V gene data show CDR1 as SNHLY and CDR2 as FYNNEI. This CDR3 region has 13 residues. Trimming left V 7 bases short and J 8 bases short, with 12 bases between. This CDR3 is CASTRHRDSPLHF. The CDR3 DNA follows: TGTGCCAGCACCAGACACAGGGATTCACCCCTCCACTTT.

The CDR3 region is CASSLQEQGDQETQYF. Written as DNA, the CDR3 is TGTGCCAGCAGCCTCCAGGAACAGGGCGACCAAGAGACCCAGTACTTC. This chain connects TRBV11-3 to TRBJ2-5, with D perhaps matching TRBD1 (6 bases). This CDR3 is 16 amino acids long. V was shortened by 5 bases and J by 0 bases, with 16 bases between the two germline ends. Germline V gene lookup returns CDR1 SGHNT and CDR2 YENEEA.

J is TRBJ1-1 and V is TRBV10-1; D not resolved. Germline-derived CDR1 and CDR2 are WNHNN and SYGVQD (reference sequence). Trimming took off 1 base at V and 3 bases at J, with 6 bases between the two ends. The length of the CDR3 is 13 residues. CDR3 in amino acids: CASSEYDYTEAFF. CDR3 nucleotide sequence: TGCGCCAGCAGTGAGTACGACTACACTGAAGCTTTCTTT.

The V call is TRBV5-1, the J call TRBJ2-7; 8 bases align to TRBD2. V lost 2 bases, J lost 2 bases, and 3 bases stayed unmatched. Germline V lookup: CDR1 SGHRS, CDR2 YFSETQ. The CDR3 extends over 14 amino acids. The CDR3 DNA follows: TGCGCCAGCAGCTTCACTAGCGGAGCCTACGAGCAGTACTTC. Protein product: CASSFTSGAYEQYF.

The chain joins TRBV6-6 to TRBJ1-6, with no clear D. CDR3 size: 15 residues. V lost 0 bases, J lost 8 bases, and 11 bases lay in between. Germline V CDR1 and CDR2: MNHNY, SVGAGI (reference sequence). In DNA form, the CDR3 reads TGTGCCAGCAGTTACTCGATACCAGGAGATTCACCCCTCCACTTT. Its translation: CASSYSIPGDSPLHF.

This clone was observed a single time. The chain uses TRBV5-4 and TRBJ2-2, with 7 bases aligning to TRBD2. V lost 0 bases, J lost 5 bases, and 7 bases stayed unmatched. This CDR3 is built from 16 residues. Germline-derived CDR1 and CDR2 are SGHNT and YYREEE (reference sequence). CDR3 region: CASSLGAGGRTGELFF. CDR3 DNA: TGTGCCAGCAGCTTGGGTGCCGGGGGGAGAACCGGGGAGCTGTTTTTT.

V gene TRBV7-9 combines with J gene TRBJ2-2; D may be TRBD1 (5 bases). The V gene lost 9 bases and the J gene lost 0 bases, with 11 bases spanning the gap. This CDR3 comprises 14 residues. CDR1 is SEHNR, CDR2 FQNEAQ, per germline (reference sequence). In nucleotides, the CDR3 is TGTGCCAGTAAGGACACGACGAACACCGGGGAGCTGTTTTTT. It yields the protein CASKDTTNTGELFF.

V is TRBV16 and J is TRBJ2-3; a possible D gene is TRBD1 (5 bases). CDR1 is KGHSY and CDR2 is FQNENV in the germline V gene. Deletions cut 4 bases from V and 14 bases from J, with 13 bases between. The CDR3 sequence is 11 residues long. The CDR3 bases are TGTGCCAGCAGCCCTGACAGTACGACGTATTTT. It is translated as CASSPDSTTYF.

The rearrangement links TRBV3-1 (or the pseudogene TRBV3-2) to TRBJ1-1, with TRBD1 matching over 7 bases. V was pared by 4 bases and J by 5 bases, with 4 bases of the junction left unmatched. This CDR3 comprises 13 residues. Germline assignment: CDR1 LGHDT and CDR2 YNNKEL (reference sequence). CDR3 in DNA: TGTGCCAGCAGCCCGACAGGGCGGACTGAAGCTTTCTTT. Translation gives CASSPTGRTEAFF.

This chain connects TRBV15 to TRBJ2-4, with TRBD2 matching 8 bases. V was clipped by 4 bases and J by 5 bases; unmatched bases: 19. Per germline, CDR1 LNHNV and CDR2 YYDKDF (reference sequence). This CDR3 is built from 19 residues. The CDR3 DNA follows: TGTGCCACCAGCACTCACCCGGGGGGGGCCGAGGCTTGGGAAAACATTCAGTACTTC. Translating it yields CATSTHPGGAEAWENIQYF.

This clone was counted only a few times. The V gene is TRBV25-1, the J gene TRBJ2-7, with D possibly TRBD1 on 6 matching bases. Per the germline V gene, CDR1 is MGHDK and CDR2 is SYGVNS. Trimming pared 3 bases from V and 2 bases from J, leaving 17 bases between. The CDR3 is 16 amino acids. CDR3 DNA sequence: TGTGCCAGCAGTGACTCCCCAGGGGACCTTCCCTACGAGCAGTACTTC. Its protein product is CASSDSPGDLPYEQYF.

The CDR3: CASNVRGGYSPLHF. CDR3 nucleotide sequence: TGTGCCAGCAACGTAAGGGGGGGTTATTCACCCCTCCACTTT. The chain combines TRBV6-5 with TRBJ1-6; D is perhaps TRBD1 (6 bases). This CDR3 is built from 14 residues. V dropped 7 bases and J dropped 8 bases, with 15 bases sitting between them. CDR1 and CDR2 from the germline V gene are MNHEY and SVGAGI.

The chain joins TRBV5-5 to TRBJ1-1, with D hard to call. This CDR3 has 13 amino acids. Trimming stripped 2 bases from V and 2 bases from J, with 7 bases between. In germline, CDR1 is SGHKS, CDR2 YYEKEE (reference sequence). This chain's CDR3 is CASSFGYNTEAFF. The CDR3 DNA follows: TGTGCCAGCAGCTTTGGGTATAACACTGAAGCTTTCTTT.

The CDR3 DNA is TGTGCCAGCAGCCAGGTCGAGCGACTTTCCTACAATGAGCAGTTCTTC. It specifies CASSQVERLSYNEQFF. This chain links TRBV4-2 with TRBJ2-1, with D uncertain. The V end lost 3 bases, the J end lost 1 base, and 13 bases lay between the germline ends. The CDR3 length is 16 residues. The germline gives CDR1 LGHNA, CDR2 YNFKEQ.

The chain joins TRBV20-1 to TRBJ1-1; D possibly corresponds to TRBD1 (5 bases). V dropped 3 bases and J dropped 1 base, with 9 bases sitting between them. The CDR3 runs to 13 residues. CDR1 DFQATT and CDR2 SNEGSKA come from the germline V gene (reference sequence). Here the CDR3 DNA reads TGCAGTGCTAGTGTGGGGCAGAACACTGAAGCTTTCTTT. This gives the protein CSASVGQNTEAFF.

The gene calls are TRBV19 and TRBJ1-5, with 7 bases fitting TRBD1. The germline V gene has CDR1 LNHDA and CDR2 SQIVND (reference sequence). The CDR3 spans 17 residues. Germline trimming cut 0 bases from V and 4 bases from J; bases unmatched to any gene: 9. CDR3 region: CASSIEWTGGKNQPQHF. CDR3 nucleotides: TGTGCCAGTAGTATAGAATGGACAGGAGGAAAAAATCAGCCCCAGCATTTT.

The rearrangement links TRBV18 to TRBJ2-7; D is unresolved. The V end was cut by 2 bases, the J end by 6 bases, with 11 bases between. CDR1 is KGHSH, CDR2 LQKENI, per germline. CDR3 length: 13 residues. The chain's CDR3 is CASSPMAGSEQYF. CDR3 nucleotides: TGTGCCAGCTCACCAATGGCCGGCTCCGAGCAGTACTTC.